The source of this T cell receptor (beta chain) is a study of a mutant IDH1 vaccine in newly diagnosed glioma. Study-wide context: Administration of eight vaccinations to patients took place in weeks 1, 3, 5, 7, 11, 15, 19, 23. Patients under treatment included about 62% males and about 40% females and had a mean age of approximately 44 years.

Turning to this clone: Its antigen remains unknown.

Clones were read by immunoSEQ multiplex PCR, and TCRdb kept only the in-frame ones, dropping some. The table has 50,000 to 65,000 clones, roughly 83% seen once; the top ten hold around 8.3%. Time point denoted: week 11, during vaccination. Doses consisted of 300 ug of mutant IDH1 20-mer peptide each, paired with topical imiquimod. The receptor comes from a woman in her 50s with glioma. Source: PBMCs, taken from a glioma patient whose treatment included an IDH1 peptide vaccine.

This CDR3 reads CASTDPSKKGETF. The CDR3 DNA sequence: TGTGCCAGCACCGATCCCTCGAAGAAGGGGGAAACCTTC. The chain couples TRBV6-5 to TRBJ1-2; tentative D call: TRBD1 (6 bases). Germline CDR1 and CDR2: MNHEY and SVGAGI. CDR3 length equals 13 residues. The V end was cut by 7 bases, the J end by 14 bases, with 23 bases between.